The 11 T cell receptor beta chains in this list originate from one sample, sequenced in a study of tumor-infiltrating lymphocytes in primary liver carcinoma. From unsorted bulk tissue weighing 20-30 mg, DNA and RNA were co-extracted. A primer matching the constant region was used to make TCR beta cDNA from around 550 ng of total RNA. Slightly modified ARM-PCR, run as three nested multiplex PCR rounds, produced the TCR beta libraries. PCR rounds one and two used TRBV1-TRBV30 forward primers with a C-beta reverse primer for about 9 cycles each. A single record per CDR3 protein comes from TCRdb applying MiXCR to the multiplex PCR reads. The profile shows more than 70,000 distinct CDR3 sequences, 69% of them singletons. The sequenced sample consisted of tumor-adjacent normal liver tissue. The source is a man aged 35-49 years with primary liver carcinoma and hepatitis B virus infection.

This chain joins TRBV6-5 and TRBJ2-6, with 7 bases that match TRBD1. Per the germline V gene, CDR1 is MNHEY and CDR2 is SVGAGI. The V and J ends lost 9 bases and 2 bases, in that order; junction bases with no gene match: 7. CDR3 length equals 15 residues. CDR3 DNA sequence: TGTGCCAGTGGCCGCGACAGGGCTGGGGCCAACGTCCTGACTTTC. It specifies CASGRDRAGANVLTF.

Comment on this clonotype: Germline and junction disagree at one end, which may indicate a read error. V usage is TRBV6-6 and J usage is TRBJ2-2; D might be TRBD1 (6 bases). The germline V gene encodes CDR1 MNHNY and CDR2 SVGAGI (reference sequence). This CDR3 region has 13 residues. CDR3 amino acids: CASIAGDTGELLF. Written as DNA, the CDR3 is TGTGCCAGCATTGCAGGGGACACCGGGGAGCTGCTTTTT.

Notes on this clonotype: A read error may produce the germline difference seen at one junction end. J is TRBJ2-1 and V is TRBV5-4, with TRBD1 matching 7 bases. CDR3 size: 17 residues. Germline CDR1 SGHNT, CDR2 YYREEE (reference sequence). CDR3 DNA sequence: TGTGCCAGCACCCCCGACACCGGGACAGAAGGATACAGTGAGCGGTTCTTC. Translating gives CASTPDTGTEGYSERFF.

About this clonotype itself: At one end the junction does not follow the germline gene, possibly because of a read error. The CDR3, as DNA: TGTGCCAGCACGCGGGACACCGCAATAAATCAGCCCCAACATTTT. Translating it yields CASTRDTAINQPQHF. This rearrangement joins TRBV12-3 or TRBV12-4 to TRBJ1-5, with D maybe TRBD1 (6 bases). This CDR3 is built from 15 residues.

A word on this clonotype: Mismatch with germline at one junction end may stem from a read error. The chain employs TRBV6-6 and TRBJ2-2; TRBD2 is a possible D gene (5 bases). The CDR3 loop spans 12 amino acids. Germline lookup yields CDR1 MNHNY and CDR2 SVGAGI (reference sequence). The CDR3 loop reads CASTLGAGVLFF. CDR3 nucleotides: TGTGCCAGCACCCTAGGCGCCGGGGTGCTGTTTTTT.

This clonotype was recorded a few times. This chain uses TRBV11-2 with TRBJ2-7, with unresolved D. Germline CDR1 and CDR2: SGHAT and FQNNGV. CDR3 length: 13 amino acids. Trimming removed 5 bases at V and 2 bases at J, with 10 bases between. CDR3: CASSLTGTYEQYF. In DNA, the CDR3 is TGTGCCAGCAGCCTAACGGGCACCTACGAGCAGTACTTC.

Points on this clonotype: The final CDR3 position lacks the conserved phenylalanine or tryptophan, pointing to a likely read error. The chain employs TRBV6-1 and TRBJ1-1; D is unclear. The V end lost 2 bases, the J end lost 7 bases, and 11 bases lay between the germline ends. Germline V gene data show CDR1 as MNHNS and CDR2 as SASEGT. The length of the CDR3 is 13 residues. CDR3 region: CASSELQFGEAFI. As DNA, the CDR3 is TGTGCCAGCAGTGAACTGCAGTTCGGTGAAGCTTTCATT.

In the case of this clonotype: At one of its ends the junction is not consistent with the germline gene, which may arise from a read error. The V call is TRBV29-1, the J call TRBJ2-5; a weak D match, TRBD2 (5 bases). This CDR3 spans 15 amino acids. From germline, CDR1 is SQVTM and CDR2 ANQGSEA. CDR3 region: CSVELASYQEETQYF. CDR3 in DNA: TGTAGCGTTGAATTGGCCAGTTACCAGGAGGAGACCCAGTACTTC. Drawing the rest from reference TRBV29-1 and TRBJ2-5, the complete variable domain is SAVISQKPSRDICQRGTSLTIQCQVDSQVTMMFWYRQQPGQSLTLIATANQGSEATYESGFVIDKFPISRPNLTFSTLTVSNMSPEDSSIYLCSVELASYQEETQYFGPGTRLLVL.

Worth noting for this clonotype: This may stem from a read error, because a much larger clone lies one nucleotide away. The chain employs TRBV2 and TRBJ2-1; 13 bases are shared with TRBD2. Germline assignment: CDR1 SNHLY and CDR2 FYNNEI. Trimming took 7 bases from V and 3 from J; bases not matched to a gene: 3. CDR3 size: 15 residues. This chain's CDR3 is CASNGLAGDYNEQFF. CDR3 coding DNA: TGTGCCAGCAACGGACTAGCGGGAGACTACAATGAGCAGTTCTTC.

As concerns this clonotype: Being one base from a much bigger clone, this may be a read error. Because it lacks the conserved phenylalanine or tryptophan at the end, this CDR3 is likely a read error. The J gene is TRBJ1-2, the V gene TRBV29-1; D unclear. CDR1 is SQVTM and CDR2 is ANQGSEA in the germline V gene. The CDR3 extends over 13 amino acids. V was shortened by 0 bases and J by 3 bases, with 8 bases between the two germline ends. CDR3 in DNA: TGCAGCGTTGAAGATGGGTACGACTATGGCTACACCCTC. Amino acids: CSVEDGYDYGYTL.

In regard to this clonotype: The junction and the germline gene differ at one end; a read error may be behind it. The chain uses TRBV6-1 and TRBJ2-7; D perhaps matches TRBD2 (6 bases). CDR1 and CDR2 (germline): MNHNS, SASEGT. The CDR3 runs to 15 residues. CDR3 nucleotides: TGTGCCAGCAATGAAGTGACTACCGGGAGTGACGAGCAGTACTTC. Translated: CASNEVTTGSDEQYF.